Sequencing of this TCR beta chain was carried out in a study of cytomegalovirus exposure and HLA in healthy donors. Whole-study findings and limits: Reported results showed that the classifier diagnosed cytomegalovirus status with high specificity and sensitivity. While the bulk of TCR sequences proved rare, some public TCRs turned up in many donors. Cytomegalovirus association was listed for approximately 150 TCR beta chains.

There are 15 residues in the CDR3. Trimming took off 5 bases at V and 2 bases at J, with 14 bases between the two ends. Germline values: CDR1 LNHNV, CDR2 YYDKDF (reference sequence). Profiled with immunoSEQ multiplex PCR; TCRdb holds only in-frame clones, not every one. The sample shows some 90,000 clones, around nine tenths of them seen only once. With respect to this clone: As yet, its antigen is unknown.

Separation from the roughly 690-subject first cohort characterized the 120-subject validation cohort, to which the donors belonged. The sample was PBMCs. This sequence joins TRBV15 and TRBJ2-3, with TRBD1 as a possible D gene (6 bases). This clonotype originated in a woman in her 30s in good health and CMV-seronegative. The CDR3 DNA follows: TGTGCCACCAGCTCACAGGGCCCTCCCACAGATACGCAGTATTTT. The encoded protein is CATSSQGPPTDTQYF.